Below, 3 T cell receptor beta chains from the same sample are listed, as sequenced in a study of blood T cells in healthy people across ages. With a J-beta primer mix and a sample-barcoded 5' primer, a second PCR ran roughly 6 to 11 cycles. One entry per CDR3 protein, called by TCRdb with MiXCR from the 5' RACE reads. The repertoire holds fewer than 900,000 distinct CDR3 sequences, with roughly 40% as singletons. Sequences were obtained from blood. These TCRs come from a man between 18 and 35 years old in good health.

The rearrangement links TRBV5-1 to TRBJ2-1, with a weak D call TRBD2 (7 bases). The better agreement between TRBJ2-7 and the DNA end casts doubt on the J call. The CDR3 has 16 residues. CDR1 and CDR2 (germline): SGHRS, YFSETQ. CDR3 sequence reads: CASSLATGGSYNEQYF. For the CDR3, the DNA is TGCGCCAGCAGCTTGGCCACGGGGGGCTCCTACAATGAGCAGTACTTC.

This clonotype showed up just a few times. The V call is TRBV25-1, the J call TRBJ1-5, with TRBD1 as a possible D gene (5 bases). The CDR3 totals 13 residues. V lost 6 bases, J lost 5 bases, and 11 bases lay in between. Germline CDR1 is MGHDK and CDR2 is SYGVNS. The chain's CDR3 is CASRAGLDQPQHF. CDR3 DNA: TGTGCCAGCAGGGCAGGGCTAGATCAGCCCCAGCATTTT.

To note about this clonotype: This clone may be a read error of a much larger clone one base away. The chain combines TRBV12-3 or TRBV12-4 with TRBJ2-4; 7 bases match TRBD1. V lost 5 bases and J lost 2; bases outside the gene matches: 9. This CDR3 has 16 amino acids. CDR3 nucleotide sequence: TGTGCCAGCAGTCCACAGGGGCGAGGGACCAAAAACATTCAGTACTTC. This translates into CASSPQGRGTKNIQYF.